These 5 T cell receptor beta chains were sequenced from one sample in a study of technical replicates of blood from a handful of donors. Measured with immunoSEQ multiplex PCR; TCRdb has only the in-frame clones, and not every one. The sample comprises tens of thousands of clones, about 90% of which are singletons, and about 0.4% rests with the top ten. Sequences were obtained from T cells isolated from PBMCs. These receptors were obtained from a human donor in good health. Some clones in this sample may be carry-over from other donors' samples.

J is TRBJ2-3 and V is TRBV6-1; D is uncertain. The CDR3 loop spans 12 amino acids. CDR1 MNHNS and CDR2 SASEGT come from the germline V gene. V was trimmed by 7 bases and J by 2 bases, leaving 7 bases between them. CDR3 residues: CASTDNTDTQYF. The CDR3 DNA sequence: TGTGCCAGCACCGACAACACAGATACGCAGTATTTT.

The chain uses TRBV5-4 and TRBJ1-2, with D uncertain. In germline, CDR1 is SGHNT, CDR2 YYREEE (reference sequence). Trimming removed 4 bases from V and 2 bases from J, with 9 bases in between. CDR3 length equals 13 residues. CDR3 sequence reads: CASSPGSNYGYTF. The CDR3 DNA reads as TGTGCCAGCAGCCCCGGGAGCAACTATGGCTACACCTTC.

The chain is built from TRBV19 and TRBJ1-2, with TRBD1 matching 7 bases. The CDR3 consists of 14 residues. Germline V gives CDR1 LNHDA, CDR2 SQIVND (reference sequence). The V segment lost 6 bases and the J segment 5 bases; nucleotides outside the gene matches: 9. As DNA, the CDR3 is TGTGCCAGTAGCATTGGGGGACAGAAATATGGCTACACCTTC. It is translated as CASSIGGQKYGYTF.

The gene calls are TRBV30 and TRBJ1-6; D perhaps matches TRBD1 (5 bases). The CDR3 extends over 13 amino acids. The V gene lost 5 bases and the J gene lost 5 bases, with 10 bases spanning the gap. CDR1 and CDR2 (germline): GTSNPN, SVGIG (reference sequence). As DNA, the CDR3 is TGTGCCTGGGCTGGGGCCAATAATTCACCCCTCCACTTT. As protein: CAWAGANNSPLHF.

On this clone itself: One junction end disagrees with the germline gene, perhaps due to a read error. The chain recombines TRBV19 with TRBJ1-2, with 7 bases identical to TRBD1. The CDR3 is 14 residues long. CDR1 and CDR2 from the germline V gene are LNHDA and SQIVND (reference sequence). CDR3 nucleotides: TGTGCCAGTAGCATAGGACAGGAGTACTATGGCTACACCTTC. This translates into CASSIGQEYYGYTF.